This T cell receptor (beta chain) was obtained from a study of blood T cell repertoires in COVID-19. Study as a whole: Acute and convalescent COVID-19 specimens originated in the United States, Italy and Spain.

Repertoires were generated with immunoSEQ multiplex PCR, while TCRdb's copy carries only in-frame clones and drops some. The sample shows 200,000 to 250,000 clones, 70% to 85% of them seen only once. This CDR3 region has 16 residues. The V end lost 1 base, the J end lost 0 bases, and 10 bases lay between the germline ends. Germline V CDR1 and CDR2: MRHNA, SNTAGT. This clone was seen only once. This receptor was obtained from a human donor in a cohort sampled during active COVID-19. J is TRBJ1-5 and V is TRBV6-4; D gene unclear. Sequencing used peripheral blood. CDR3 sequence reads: CASSDFNPYSNQPQHF. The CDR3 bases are TGTGCCAGCAGTGACTTCAACCCCTATAGCAATCAGCCCCAGCATTTT.